A selection of T cell receptor beta chains follows, all from one sample in a study of T-cell memory formation after mild COVID-19. TCRdb recomputed calls from the 5' RACE reads with MiXCR, one row per CDR3 protein. This table has about 160,000 distinct CDR3 sequences, around a third appearing once. Sequencing input: PBMCs or a T cell subset sorted from them (not recorded which). The receptors here all came from an adult woman who had mild COVID-19 (a few samples of this study predate the infection). Cell type and time point are not known. CDR3s leave out the opening cysteine and the closing phenylalanine or tryptophan. The order of the fields is V gene, J gene, CDR3 protein.

v_gene: TRBV7-9
j_gene: TRBJ2-1
CDR3aa: ASSVPSGGYNGEQF

v_gene: TRBV23-1
j_gene: TRBJ2-1
CDR3aa: ASSRRGGGLSYNEQF

v_gene: TRBV5-4
j_gene: TRBJ1-1
CDR3aa: ATTWTGSNTEAF

v_gene: TRBV9
j_gene: TRBJ2-7
CDR3aa: ASSGTTSGYEQY

v_gene: TRBV7-9
j_gene: TRBJ2-3
CDR3aa: ASSLSWTTDTQY

v_gene: TRBV6-1
j_gene: TRBJ1-5
CDR3aa: ASSPPREHSNQPQH

v_gene: TRBV7-9
j_gene: TRBJ2-3
CDR3aa: ASSLSTLDHLGQY

v_gene: TRBV12-3/TRBV12-4
j_gene: TRBJ2-3
CDR3aa: ASSSQRTGRADTQY

v_gene: TRBV25-1
j_gene: TRBJ2-4
CDR3aa: ASSDSGTAKNIQY

v_gene: TRBV7-2
j_gene: TRBJ2-7
CDR3aa: ASSSRVLSSYEQY

v_gene: TRBV20-1
j_gene: TRBJ2-1
CDR3aa: SAPGLAGNNEQF